These T cell receptor beta chains were read from a single sample in a study of OX40 agonist ivuxolimab in advanced cancers. Some clones are missing from TCRdb's copy, which holds only in-frame ones; the method was immunoSEQ multiplex PCR. The sample includes some 65,000 clones, 85% of them seen just once. The sequencing used CD4+ or CD8+ T cells sorted from blood, collected in a trial of the OX40 agonist ivuxolimab. The receptor set was obtained from an adult with an advanced solid tumor such as melanoma, head and neck, liver or kidney cancer. Both conserved end residues are part of each CDR3. A D gene is named only where the DNA matches it firmly. Clone size is shown for a subset of rows, as once, few, many or a class of expanded clone.

d_call	v_call	j_call	clone_size	cdr3_aa	cdr3_nt
TRBD1	TRBV5-6	TRBJ2-1	-	CASSGGTGAHNEQFF	TGTGCCAGCAGCGGGGGAACAGGGGCGCACAATGAGCAGTTCTTC
-	TRBV28	TRBJ2-1	-	CASTRSNEQFF	TGTGCCAGCACCCGTAGCAATGAGCAGTTCTTC
-	TRBV5-4	TRBJ2-5	-	CASSLPGGETQYF	TGTGCCAGCAGCCTACCAGGGGGGGAGACCCAGTACTTC
-	TRBV18	TRBJ1-1	-	CASSPNPSPGSLGEAFF	TGTGCCAGCTCACCCAACCCCTCCCCGGGCTCCTTGGGAGAAGCTTTCTTT
-	TRBV6-1	TRBJ2-5	-	CASTGQRGEGQYF	TGTGCCAGCACGGGACAGCGCGGGGAGGGCCAGTACTTC
-	TRBV7-2	TRBJ2-2	-	CASSPLGRERNTGELFF	TGTGCCAGCAGCCCTTTAGGCAGAGAACGCAACACCGGGGAGCTGTTTTTT
TRBD1	TRBV11-3	TRBJ1-4	-	CASSQGDRAGEKLFF	TGTGCCAGCAGCCAAGGGGACAGGGCGGGAGAAAAACTGTTTTTT
TRBD2	TRBV4-3	TRBJ2-1	-	CASSQDGRGLAGYNEQFF	TGCGCCAGCAGCCAAGACGGTCGAGGACTAGCGGGTTACAATGAGCAGTTCTTC
TRBD1	TRBV28	TRBJ2-2	-	CASSLPGGLGELFF	TGTGCCAGCAGTTTACCAGGGGGCCTCGGGGAGCTGTTTTTT
-	TRBV9	TRBJ1-1	-	CASSVEPENTEAFF	TGTGCCAGCAGCGTAGAACCGGAGAACACTGAAGCTTTCTTT
-	TRBV30	TRBJ2-5	-	CAWRSGGRGETQYF	TGTGCCTGGAGGAGCGGCGGCCGGGGAGAGACCCAGTACTTC
-	TRBV6-6	TRBJ1-6	-	CASSSLRGNSPLHF	TGTGCCAGCAGTTCCCTACGCGGGAATTCACCCCTCCACTTT
-	TRBV14	TRBJ2-7	-	CASSLQTVSSYEQYF	TGTGCCAGCAGCCTTCAGACGGTGAGCTCCTACGAGCAGTACTTC
-	TRBV11-2	TRBJ2-3	-	CASSLGGPTDTQYF	TGTGCCAGCAGCTTAGGGGGGCCCACAGATACGCAGTATTTT
TRBD1	TRBV14	TRBJ2-2	-	CASSPYRGRDTGELFF	TGTGCCAGCAGCCCCTACAGGGGAAGGGACACCGGGGAGCTGTTTTTT
-	TRBV5-6	TRBJ2-4	once	CASSSRRNLDSKNIQYF	TGTGCCAGCAGCTCCCGGCGAAATCTGGACTCCAAAAACATTCAGTACTTC
-	TRBV27	TRBJ1-1	-	CASSFSGPQVRTEAFF	TGTGCCAGCAGTTTTTCGGGGCCCCAGGTCCGCACTGAAGCTTTCTTT
-	TRBV28	TRBJ2-5	once	CASSLIRQGETQYF	TGTGCCAGCAGTTTAATCAGGCAGGGGGAGACCCAGTACTTC
-	TRBV20-1	TRBJ2-1	once	CSGEATNEQFF	TGCAGTGGCGAGGCTACAAATGAGCAGTTCTTC
-	TRBV2	TRBJ2-7	few	CASLRGPEISYEQYF	TGTGCCAGCTTGCGGGGCCCAGAAATCTCCTACGAGCAGTACTTC
TRBD1	TRBV9	TRBJ1-4	-	CASSVIQGANEKLFF	TGTGCCAGCAGCGTGATACAGGGGGCTAATGAAAAACTGTTTTTT
TRBD2	TRBV10-3	TRBJ2-2	-	CATSARLAGGQNTGELFF	TGTGCCACTAGCGCGAGACTAGCGGGAGGCCAAAACACCGGGGAGCTGTTTTTT
-	TRBV20-1	TRBJ1-1	-	CSALRSSQAFF	TGCAGTGCTTTACGATCCTCTCAAGCTTTCTTT
-	TRBV7-3	TRBJ1-1	once	CASSDLVQAFF	TGTGCCAGCAGCGACTTAGTTCAGGCTTTCTTT
-	TRBV30	TRBJ1-5	-	CAWSVSKGGDRHNQPQHF	TGTGCCTGGAGTGTATCCAAAGGGGGAGACAGACACAATCAGCCCCAGCATTTT
TRBD2	TRBV2	TRBJ2-1	-	CASSEGAREGNEQFF	TGTGCCAGCAGTGAAGGGGCGCGGGAGGGGAATGAGCAGTTCTTC
-	TRBV19	TRBJ1-1	-	CASSLHGNTEAFF	TGTGCCAGTAGCCTACACGGGAACACTGAAGCTTTCTTT
-	TRBV18	TRBJ2-1	-	CASSPPHRAVVNEQFF	TGTGCCAGCTCACCACCTCACAGGGCGGTCGTCAATGAGCAGTTCTTC
TRBD2	TRBV5-5	TRBJ2-5	-	CASSQPSGTGTQYF	TGTGCCAGCAGCCAACCTAGCGGGACGGGGACCCAGTACTTC
-	TRBV7-6	TRBJ2-2	-	CASSLETPWELFF	TGTGCCAGCAGCTTGGAGACACCATGGGAGCTGTTTTTT
-	TRBV11-1	TRBJ1-4	-	CASRPGQNLNEKLFF	TGTGCCAGCAGACCGGGTCAGAACCTTAATGAAAAACTGTTTTTT
-	TRBV18	TRBJ1-4	-	CASSRGGNEKLFF	TGTGCCAGCTCCCGAGGGGGGAATGAAAAACTGTTTTTT
-	TRBV6-8	TRBJ1-4	-	CASSATGPPNEKLFF	TGTGCCAGCAGTGCTACAGGCCCCCCTAATGAAAAACTGTTTTTT
TRBD2	TRBV14	TRBJ2-3	few	CASSQVPVTSFLTDTQYF	TGTGCCAGCAGCCAAGTGCCAGTGACTAGCTTTTTGACAGATACGCAGTATTTT
-	TRBV19	TRBJ1-2	-	CASRDGAASGIDTF	TGTGCCAGTAGGGACGGGGCCGCGTCTGGGATCGACACCTTC
-	TRBV7-2	TRBJ2-5	-	CASSRTPLEETQYF	TGTGCCAGCAGCCGGACCCCCCTAGAAGAGACCCAGTACTTC
-	TRBV5-1	TRBJ2-5	-	CASSLYSGPQETQYF	TGCGCCAGCAGCTTGTACTCTGGCCCCCAAGAGACCCAGTACTTC
TRBD1	TRBV6-1	TRBJ1-2	-	CASSAIQGNGYTF	TGTGCCAGCAGTGCCATACAGGGGAATGGCTACACCTTC
TRBD2	TRBV27	TRBJ2-7	-	CASRPRTSGPSYEQYF	TGTGCCAGCAGGCCTCGGACTAGCGGCCCCTCCTACGAGCAGTACTTC
TRBD1	TRBV19	TRBJ2-1	-	CASSMDRGLSSYNEQFF	TGTGCCAGTAGTATGGACAGGGGACTTTCTTCCTACAATGAGCAGTTCTTC
-	TRBV10-3	TRBJ1-2	-	CAITRDRTSGYGYTF	TGTGCCATCACCCGTGACAGGACCTCCGGCTATGGCTACACCTTC
-	TRBV4-2	TRBJ1-3	-	CASSQSVKGFDTIYF	TGTGCCAGCAGCCAAAGTGTTAAGGGGTTCGACACCATATATTTT
-	TRBV10-3	TRBJ1-5	-	CAISANAQSAGQPQHF	TGTGCCATCAGTGCCAACGCCCAGTCGGCTGGTCAGCCCCAGCATTTT
-	TRBV2	TRBJ1-2	-	CASSGGSGVNYGYTF	TGTGCCAGCAGTGGTGGGTCAGGGGTGAACTATGGCTACACCTTC
-	TRBV5-6	TRBJ2-7	-	CASSQRNRRLGQYF	TGTGCCAGCAGTCAGCGGAACCGCCGCCTAGGGCAGTACTTC
TRBD2	TRBV7-6	TRBJ2-3	-	CASSPGLDLTDTQYF	TGTGCCAGCAGCCCCGGACTAGACCTCACAGATACGCAGTATTTT
-	TRBV19	TRBJ2-6	-	CASSAVGGANVLTF	TGTGCCAGTAGCGCCGTGGGTGGGGCCAACGTCCTGACTTTC
-	TRBV12-1	TRBJ1-3	-	CASSCSHTRNTIYF	TGTGCCAGCAGCTGCAGCCATACCCGAAACACCATATATTTT
-	TRBV2	TRBJ1-4	-	CASRGGRGTTNEKLFF	TGTGCCAGCAGAGGGGGTCGGGGGACAACTAATGAAAAACTGTTTTTT